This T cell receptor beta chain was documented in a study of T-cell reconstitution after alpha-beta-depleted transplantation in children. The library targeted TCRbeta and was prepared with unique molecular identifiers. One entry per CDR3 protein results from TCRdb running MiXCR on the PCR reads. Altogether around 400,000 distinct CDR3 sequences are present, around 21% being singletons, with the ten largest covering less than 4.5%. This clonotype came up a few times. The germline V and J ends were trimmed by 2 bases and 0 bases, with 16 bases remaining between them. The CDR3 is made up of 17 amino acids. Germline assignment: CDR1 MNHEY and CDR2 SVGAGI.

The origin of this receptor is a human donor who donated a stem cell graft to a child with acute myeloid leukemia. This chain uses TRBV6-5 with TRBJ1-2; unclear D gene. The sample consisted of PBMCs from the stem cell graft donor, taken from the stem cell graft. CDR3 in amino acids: CASSYLRKDGPNYGYTF. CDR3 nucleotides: TGTGCCAGCAGTTACCTCCGTAAGGACGGACCTAACTATGGCTACACCTTC.